This is a list of T cell receptor beta chains from one sample in a study of blood T cell repertoires in COVID-19. TCRdb's copy holds only in-frame clones and misses some; the assay was immunoSEQ multiplex PCR. The sample shows about 40,000 clones, about nine tenths of them seen only once. Sequencing was done on a sample of peripheral blood. The receptors derive from a woman aged 25 to 39 in a cohort sampled during active COVID-19. The CDR3 runs from the conserved cysteine through the conserved F or W. The D gene is left open where the match is weak. Rows give clone size only sometimes, using once, few, many, or a class for an expanded clone.

V,size,J,D,CDR3,DNA
TRBV29-1,NA,TRBJ2-7,NA,CTLGGPHDEQYF,TGCACCCTCGGGGGACCTCACGACGAGCAGTACTTC
TRBV15,NA,TRBJ2-1,NA,CATSRDWASSEQFF,TGTGCCACCAGCAGAGATTGGGCTAGCAGTGAGCAGTTCTTC
TRBV5-1,once,TRBJ2-5,TRBD2,CASSPSFFRTSDSQETQYF,TGCGCCAGCAGCCCTAGTTTCTTCCGGACTAGTGATAGCCAAGAGACCCAGTACTTC
TRBV7-3,NA,TRBJ2-1,NA,CASSSNGGASSSSYNEQFF,TGTGCCAGCAGCTCCAACGGAGGAGCAAGTTCAAGTTCCTACAATGAGCAGTTCTTC
TRBV10-3,NA,TRBJ2-7,TRBD1,CASPPRDRAYEQYF,TGTGCCAGCCCCCCACGGGACAGGGCCTACGAGCAGTACTTC
TRBV6-5,NA,TRBJ1-2,NA,CASSYKWGDYGYTF,TGTGCCAGCAGTTACAAATGGGGAGACTATGGCTACACCTTC
TRBV5-1,NA,TRBJ2-3,TRBD2,CASSYASGLAGGSSTDTQYF,TGCGCCAGCAGCTACGCGTCGGGACTAGCGGGAGGGTCTAGCACAGATACGCAGTATTTT
TRBV3-1/TRBV3-2,NA,TRBJ1-1,NA,CASSQRVNTEAFF,TGTGCCAGCAGCCAACGGGTGAACACTGAAGCTTTCTTT
TRBV12-5,NA,TRBJ2-3,NA,CASGFGKGGTVSTDTQYF,TGTGCTAGTGGTTTCGGTAAGGGGGGGACTGTTTCCACAGATACGCAGTATTTT
TRBV18,NA,TRBJ2-5,TRBD1,CASSLRDRETQYF,TGTGCCAGCTCACTCCGGGACAGAGAGACCCAGTACTTC
TRBV4-3,few,TRBJ2-7,NA,CASSTKQGSEQYF,TGCGCCAGCAGCACAAAGCAGGGGAGTGAGCAGTACTTC
TRBV12-3/TRBV12-4,NA,TRBJ1-5,NA,CASRQVNQPQHF,TGTGCCAGCAGACAGGTAAATCAGCCCCAGCATTTT
TRBV19,NA,TRBJ2-1,TRBD1,CASSMGQYYNEQFF,TGTGCCAGTAGTATGGGACAGTACTACAATGAGCAGTTCTTC
TRBV4-1,NA,TRBJ2-5,NA,CASSQGLGGQETQYF,TGCGCCAGCAGCCAAGGTCTTGGCGGCCAAGAGACCCAGTACTTC
TRBV10-3,NA,TRBJ2-7,TRBD1,CAISERQGDEQYF,TGTGCCATCAGTGAAAGACAGGGGGACGAGCAGTACTTC
TRBV9,NA,TRBJ2-1,TRBD1,CASGGQEGNEQFF,TGTGCCAGCGGAGGACAGGAAGGCAATGAGCAGTTCTTC
TRBV10-3,once,TRBJ1-1,TRBD1,CAISEPGQGVTNTEAFF,TGTGCCATCAGTGAGCCGGGACAGGGTGTGACGAACACTGAAGCTTTCTTT
TRBV5-1,once,TRBJ2-3,TRBD1,CASSLQGAVSDTQYF,TGCGCCAGCAGCTTACAGGGGGCGGTTTCAGATACGCAGTATTTT
TRBV6-6,NA,TRBJ2-7,NA,CASTINRDEQYF,TGTGCCAGCACAATCAATCGGGACGAGCAGTACTTC
TRBV28,once,TRBJ1-1,NA,CASSPWTVIFTEAFF,TGTGCCAGCAGTCCGTGGACAGTTATCTTCACTGAAGCTTTCTTT
TRBV14,NA,TRBJ2-4,TRBD2,CASSQDQIASGSTSIQYF,TGTGCCAGCAGCCAAGATCAGATAGCTAGCGGGAGCACATCCATTCAGTACTTC
TRBV28,NA,TRBJ1-5,TRBD1,CASSAHLGGQRQPQHF,TGTGCCAGCAGTGCCCATTTAGGGGGACAGAGACAGCCCCAGCATTTT
TRBV2,NA,TRBJ1-5,NA,CASSERRRGAGNQPQHF,TGTGCCAGCAGTGAACGGCGAAGGGGCGCGGGGAATCAGCCCCAGCATTTT